Listed here is a single TCR beta chain. The data originate from a study of shared clonotypes between healthy human individuals. Researchers ran the assay at a deep level. Repertoires were generated with immunoSEQ multiplex PCR, while TCRdb's copy carries only in-frame clones and drops some. The table lists 2 million to 2.5 million clones, 93% of them singletons. Between the trimmed V and J ends, which lost 3 bases and 3 bases, there was a span of 11 bases. Germline CDR1 SQVTM, CDR2 ANQGSEA. CDR3 length: 13 residues. The sample was naive CD4+ T cells from PBMCs. Subset: CD45RA+ positively selected. This sequence joins TRBV29-1 and TRBJ1-1; no clear D gene. This sequence was found in a man aged 18-30 years in good health. Some clones in this sample may be carry-over from other donors' samples. This CDR3 is CSVEKGRDTEAFF. The DNA of the CDR3 is TGCAGCGTTGAGAAGGGTAGGGACACTGAAGCTTTCTTT.